This paragraph reports one TCR beta chain. Its antigen is not identified. Primers: 60 Vbeta forward and 13 Jbeta reverse. Libraries were prepared by immunoSEQ multiplex PCR; TCRdb keeps only in-frame clonotypes and omits some of them. In the table there are approximately 85,000 clones, around 80% of which are singletons. These data belong to a study of cytomegalovirus exposure and HLA in healthy donors. Study details: Among a few hundred genotyped donors, 65% to 90% fell in the Caucasian-associated ancestry cluster.

Study conclusions and caveats: Several of the most significant clusters were apparently associated with common viral pathogens in a later analysis.

The CDR3 extends over 11 amino acids. Deletions cut 2 bases from V and 5 bases from J, with 3 bases between. Germline CDR1 reads SGHVS; CDR2 reads FNYEAQ. The chain links TRBV7-6 to TRBJ2-5; D call uncertain. Material: PBMCs. The receptor was isolated from a middle-aged man in good health and CMV-seropositive. CDR3 nucleotide sequence: TGTGCCAGCAGCTTATCGGAGACCCAGTACTTC. This encodes CASSLSETQYF. The full variable domain, completed using reference TRBV7-6 and TRBJ2-5, is GAGVSQSPRYKVTKRGQDVALRCDPISGHVSLYWYRQALGQGPEFLTYFNYEAQQDKSGLPNDRFSAERPEGSISTLTIQRTEQRDSAMYRCASSLSETQYFGPGTRLLVL.